This TCR beta chain was captured in a study of blood T cell repertoires in COVID-19. Across the study: COVID-19 samples collected from the United States, Italy and Spain covered acute and convalescent phases. In each case, the material was cDNA or gDNA derived from T cells, B-cell-depleted T cells, or PBMCs.

The CDR3 totals 14 residues. Germline V lookup: CDR1 SEHNR, CDR2 FQNEAQ (reference sequence). Trimming took off 3 bases at V and 6 bases at J, with 15 bases between the two ends. Authors' processing steps: Amplified reference gene primers provided the basis for estimating nucleated cell counts. Method: immunoSEQ multiplex PCR; TCRdb's copy keeps in-frame clones and lacks some. Clone size and V and J calls were adopted from that table, with D and trimming inferred from the DNA. The table has 100,000 or so clones, 90% to 95% seen once. Sample: peripheral blood. V and J are TRBV7-9 and TRBJ2-7; D is perhaps TRBD2 (6 bases). The clonotype was recovered from a woman aged 45-60 years in a cohort sampled during active COVID-19. CDR3 bases: TGTGCCAGCAGCTTGGAAGGAGGGTCCACCGAGCAGTACTTC. This sequence encodes CASSLEGGSTEQYF.